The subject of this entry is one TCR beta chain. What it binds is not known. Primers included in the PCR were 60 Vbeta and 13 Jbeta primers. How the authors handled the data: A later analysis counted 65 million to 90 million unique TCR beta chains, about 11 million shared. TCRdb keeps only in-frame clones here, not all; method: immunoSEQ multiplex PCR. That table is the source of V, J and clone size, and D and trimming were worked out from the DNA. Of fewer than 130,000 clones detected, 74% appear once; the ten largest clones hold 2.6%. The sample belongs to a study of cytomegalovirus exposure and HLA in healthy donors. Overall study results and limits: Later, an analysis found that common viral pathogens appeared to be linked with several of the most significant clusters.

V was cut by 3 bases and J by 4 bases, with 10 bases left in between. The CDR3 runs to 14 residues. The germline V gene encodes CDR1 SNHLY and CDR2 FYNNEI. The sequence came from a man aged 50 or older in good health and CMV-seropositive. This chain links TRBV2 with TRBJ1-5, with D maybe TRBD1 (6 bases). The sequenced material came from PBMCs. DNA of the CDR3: TGTGCCAGCAGTGACAGGGGCCTAAATCAGCCCCAGCATTTT. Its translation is CASSDRGLNQPQHF.